A selection of T cell receptor beta chains follows, all from one sample in a study of cytomegalovirus exposure and HLA in healthy donors. Method: immunoSEQ multiplex PCR; TCRdb's copy keeps in-frame clones and lacks some. The top ten clones hold 2% to 2.5% of a sample with 130,000 to 150,000 clones, around 80% of them seen once. Source material: PBMCs. Every receptor here comes from a man aged 25-40 years in good health and CMV-seronegative. Each CDR3 is given with its conserved first and last residue. Each record gives: V gene, J gene, D gene, clone size, CDR3 DNA, CDR3 protein. A D gene is named only where the DNA matches it firmly. The listing skips clone size in some rows; elsewhere it reads once, few, many or a size class.

v_call: TRBV28
j_call: TRBJ2-5
d_call: TRBD2
clone_size: -
cdr3_nt: TGTGCCAGCAGTTCCCCGACTAGCGGGGAAGAGACCCAGTACTTC
cdr3_aa: CASSSPTSGEETQYF

v_call: TRBV27
j_call: TRBJ1-4
d_call: TRBD1
clone_size: -
cdr3_nt: TGTGCCAGCAGTTCAGCCGGGACAGGGGGTGAAAAACTGTTTTTT
cdr3_aa: CASSSAGTGGEKLFF

v_call: TRBV7-8
j_call: TRBJ2-6
d_call: TRBD1
clone_size: -
cdr3_nt: TGTGCCAGCAGCACCAGGACAGGGACAGGGGCCAACGTCCTGACTTTC
cdr3_aa: CASSTRTGTGANVLTF

v_call: TRBV5-6
j_call: TRBJ1-1
d_call: -
clone_size: few
cdr3_nt: TGTGCCAGCAGCAAATTTAATACCGGGAACACTGAAGCTTTCTTT
cdr3_aa: CASSKFNTGNTEAFF

v_call: TRBV7-8
j_call: TRBJ1-1
d_call: -
clone_size: -
cdr3_nt: TGTGCCAGCAGCCCGAGGAGGATGAACACTGAAGCTTTCTTT
cdr3_aa: CASSPRRMNTEAFF

v_call: TRBV7-9
j_call: TRBJ2-5
d_call: -
clone_size: -
cdr3_nt: TGTGCCAGCAGAGTGGCAGCTTCGGGGAGGGAGACCCAGTACTTC
cdr3_aa: CASRVAASGRETQYF

v_call: TRBV28
j_call: TRBJ1-1
d_call: TRBD1
clone_size: few
cdr3_nt: TGTGCCAGCAGTTTCGACAGGGTGAACACTGAAGCTTTCTTT
cdr3_aa: CASSFDRVNTEAFF

v_call: TRBV28
j_call: TRBJ1-2
d_call: -
clone_size: -
cdr3_nt: TGTGCCAGCAGTTTGACGACGCCGGGGAGAAGTGGCTACACCTTC
cdr3_aa: CASSLTTPGRSGYTF

v_call: TRBV7-9
j_call: TRBJ2-1
d_call: TRBD1
clone_size: -
cdr3_nt: TGTGCCAGCAGCGCCCCTGGGACAGCGAATGAGCAGTTCTTC
cdr3_aa: CASSAPGTANEQFF

v_call: TRBV28
j_call: TRBJ1-2
d_call: TRBD1
clone_size: -
cdr3_nt: TGTGCCAGCAGCCTGACAGGGGACTATGGCTACACCTTC
cdr3_aa: CASSLTGDYGYTF

v_call: TRBV5-1
j_call: TRBJ1-5
d_call: -
clone_size: -
cdr3_nt: TGCGCCAGCAGCTTGGAAACAGGGTCAAGTCAGCCCCAGCATTTT
cdr3_aa: CASSLETGSSQPQHF

v_call: TRBV7-2
j_call: TRBJ1-6
d_call: -
clone_size: -
cdr3_nt: TGTGCCAGCAGCCCCCGGGTCGGCTGGAACTCACCCCTCCACTTT
cdr3_aa: CASSPRVGWNSPLHF

v_call: TRBV6-5
j_call: TRBJ2-7
d_call: -
clone_size: -
cdr3_nt: TGTGCCAGCAGGCCCTGGGACACCTCCTACGAGCAGTACTTC
cdr3_aa: CASRPWDTSYEQYF

v_call: TRBV6-5
j_call: TRBJ1-1
d_call: TRBD1
clone_size: few
cdr3_nt: TGTGCCAGCAGTTCTCAGCGACAGGGGGCCACTGAAGCTTTCTTT
cdr3_aa: CASSSQRQGATEAFF

v_call: TRBV29-1
j_call: TRBJ2-7
d_call: -
clone_size: -
cdr3_nt: TGCAGCGTGGGAACAGGGTTCCACGAGCAGTACTTC
cdr3_aa: CSVGTGFHEQYF

v_call: TRBV18
j_call: TRBJ2-7
d_call: TRBD2
clone_size: once
cdr3_nt: TGTGCCAGCTCACCAGTCCATCTTGGGACTAGCGGGCGGAGCTCCTACGAGCAGTACTTC
cdr3_aa: CASSPVHLGTSGRSSYEQYF

v_call: TRBV25-1
j_call: TRBJ1-1
d_call: -
clone_size: -
cdr3_nt: TGTGCCAGCAGGTCAACGGGTACTAACACTGAAGCTTTCTTT
cdr3_aa: CASRSTGTNTEAFF

v_call: TRBV5-1
j_call: TRBJ2-7
d_call: -
clone_size: -
cdr3_nt: TGCGCCAGCAACCTACAGCCTTCCGTCTCCTACGAGCAGTACTTC
cdr3_aa: CASNLQPSVSYEQYF

v_call: TRBV29-1
j_call: TRBJ2-1
d_call: -
clone_size: -
cdr3_nt: TGCAGCGTTGGCGTCGAGCAGTTCTTC
cdr3_aa: CSVGVEQFF

v_call: TRBV30
j_call: TRBJ2-7
d_call: TRBD2
clone_size: -
cdr3_nt: TGTGCCTGGAGAACTAGCGGGAGGCCTAAAGCCTCCTACGAGCAGTACTTC
cdr3_aa: CAWRTSGRPKASYEQYF

v_call: TRBV5-1
j_call: TRBJ2-5
d_call: TRBD1
clone_size: few
cdr3_nt: TGCGCCAGCAGCCCCTACAGGGGATGGGAGACCCAGTACTTC
cdr3_aa: CASSPYRGWETQYF

v_call: TRBV4-1
j_call: TRBJ2-3
d_call: -
clone_size: -
cdr3_nt: TGCGCCAGCAGCCAACCCGGGAGAACAGATACGCAGTATTTT
cdr3_aa: CASSQPGRTDTQYF

v_call: TRBV2
j_call: TRBJ1-5
d_call: TRBD1
clone_size: -
cdr3_nt: TGTGCCAGCAGGGACAGGGTTTACGATCAGCCCCAGCATTTT
cdr3_aa: CASRDRVYDQPQHF

v_call: TRBV5-8
j_call: TRBJ2-2
d_call: -
clone_size: few
cdr3_nt: TGTGCCAGCAGCTTGTTTTCGGGTTGGGCCGGGGAGCTGTTTTTT
cdr3_aa: CASSLFSGWAGELFF

v_call: TRBV11-2
j_call: TRBJ2-1
d_call: TRBD1
clone_size: -
cdr3_nt: TGTGCCAGCAGCCCACGGACAGGGGCAGAGACCTACAATGAGCAGTTCTTC
cdr3_aa: CASSPRTGAETYNEQFF

v_call: TRBV9
j_call: TRBJ1-1
d_call: TRBD1
clone_size: -
cdr3_nt: TGTGCCAGCAGCGAAAGGACAGGGCGGGGCACTGAAGCTTTCTTT
cdr3_aa: CASSERTGRGTEAFF

v_call: TRBV15
j_call: TRBJ1-2
d_call: TRBD1
clone_size: -
cdr3_nt: TGTGCCACCGGGACCGGACAGGGAGGATATGGCTACACCTTC
cdr3_aa: CATGTGQGGYGYTF

v_call: TRBV27
j_call: TRBJ2-1
d_call: -
clone_size: -
cdr3_nt: TGTGCCAGCACTTATTTTTTTGGAGGGACTGTCAATGAGCAGTTCTTC
cdr3_aa: CASTYFFGGTVNEQFF

v_call: TRBV19
j_call: TRBJ1-1
d_call: TRBD1
clone_size: -
cdr3_nt: TGTGCCAGTAGTCCGACAGGGATTTCAGTATTCAACGCTGAAGCTTTCTTT
cdr3_aa: CASSPTGISVFNAEAFF

v_call: TRBV28
j_call: TRBJ2-2
d_call: -
clone_size: -
cdr3_nt: TGTGCCAGCAGATCAAGGACAGCATCCACCGGGGAGCTGTTTTTT
cdr3_aa: CASRSRTASTGELFF

v_call: TRBV28
j_call: TRBJ1-4
d_call: -
clone_size: -
cdr3_nt: TGTGCCTTGGGGGGGGGTGCTAATGAAAAACTGTTTTTT
cdr3_aa: CALGGGANEKLFF

v_call: TRBV4-1
j_call: TRBJ1-5
d_call: -
clone_size: -
cdr3_nt: TGCGCCAGCAGCCAACAGGGGTCCGGTCAGCCCCAGCATTTT
cdr3_aa: CASSQQGSGQPQHF

v_call: TRBV30
j_call: TRBJ2-5
d_call: -
clone_size: -
cdr3_nt: TGTGCCTGGACTAGGGACAAAGGGGCCGAGACCCAGTACTTC
cdr3_aa: CAWTRDKGAETQYF

v_call: TRBV18
j_call: TRBJ2-1
d_call: -
clone_size: once
cdr3_nt: TGTGCCAGCTCACCACAGGACAGATACAATGAGCAGTTCTTC
cdr3_aa: CASSPQDRYNEQFF

v_call: TRBV25-1
j_call: TRBJ2-1
d_call: TRBD2
clone_size: -
cdr3_nt: TGTGCCAGCAGTGAGGGACTAGCGGGACACAATGAGCAGTTCTTC
cdr3_aa: CASSEGLAGHNEQFF

v_call: TRBV5-6
j_call: TRBJ1-2
d_call: -
clone_size: -
cdr3_nt: TGTGCCAGCAGCCGGACAGATGGCTACACCTTC
cdr3_aa: CASSRTDGYTF

v_call: TRBV5-1
j_call: TRBJ1-2
d_call: -
clone_size: -
cdr3_nt: TGCGCCAGCAGCTTGACAGCTAACTATGGCTACACCTTC
cdr3_aa: CASSLTANYGYTF